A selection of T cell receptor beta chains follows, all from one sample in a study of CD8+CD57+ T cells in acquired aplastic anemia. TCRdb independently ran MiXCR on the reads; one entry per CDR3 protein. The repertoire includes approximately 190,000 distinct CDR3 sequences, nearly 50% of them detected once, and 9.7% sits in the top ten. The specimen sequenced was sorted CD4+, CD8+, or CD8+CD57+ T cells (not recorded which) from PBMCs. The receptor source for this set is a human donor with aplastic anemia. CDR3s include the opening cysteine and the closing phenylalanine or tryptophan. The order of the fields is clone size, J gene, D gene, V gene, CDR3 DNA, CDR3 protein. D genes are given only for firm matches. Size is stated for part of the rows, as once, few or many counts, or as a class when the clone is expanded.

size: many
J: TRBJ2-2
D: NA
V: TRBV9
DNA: TGTGCCAGCAGCGTATACTACGCCGGGGAGCTGTTTTTT
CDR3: CASSVYYAGELFF

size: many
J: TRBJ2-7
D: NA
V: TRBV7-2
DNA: TGTGCCAGCAGCTTCTCGGCATTCCAGTACTTC
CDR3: CASSFSAFQYF

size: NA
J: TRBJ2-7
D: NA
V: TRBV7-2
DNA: TGTGCCAGCTCGGGACGAGATCCCTACGAGCAGTACTTC
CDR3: CASSGRDPYEQYF

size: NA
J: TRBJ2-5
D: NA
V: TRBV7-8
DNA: TGTGCCAGCAGCCCCGCCTCAGCAGAGACCCAGTACTTC
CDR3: CASSPASAETQYF

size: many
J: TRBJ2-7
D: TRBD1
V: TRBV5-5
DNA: TGTGCCAGCAGCCCGGGACAGGGGTCCTACGAGCAGTACTTC
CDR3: CASSPGQGSYEQYF

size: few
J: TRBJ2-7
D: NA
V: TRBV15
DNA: TGTGCCACCAGCAGAGAGCGGCAGGCCTCCTACGAGCAGTACTTC
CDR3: CATSRERQASYEQYF

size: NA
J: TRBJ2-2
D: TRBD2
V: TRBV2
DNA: TGTGCCAGCAGGGGGACTAGCGGGGGATTGGCCGGGGAGCTGTTTTTT
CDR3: CASRGTSGGLAGELFF

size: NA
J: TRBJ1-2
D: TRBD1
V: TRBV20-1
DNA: TGCAGTGCTAGTCGCACAGGGGTAGTTCCCTATGGCTACACCTTC
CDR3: CSASRTGVVPYGYTF

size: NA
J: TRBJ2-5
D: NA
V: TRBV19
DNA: TGTGCCAGTAGTAAGTCTGAGGAGACCCAGTACTTC
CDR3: CASSKSEETQYF

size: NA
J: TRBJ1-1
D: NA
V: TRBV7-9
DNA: TGTGCCAGCAGCTTCTGGGGGCACGCTTTCTTT
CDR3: CASSFWGHAFF

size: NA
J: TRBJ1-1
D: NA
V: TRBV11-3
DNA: TGTGCCAGCAGCTTAAGAGGCCCGCTCTGGGGAACCGAGATCGCTGAAGCTTTCTTT
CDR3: CASSLRGPLWGTEIAEAFF

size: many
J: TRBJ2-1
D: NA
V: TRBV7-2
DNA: TGTGCCAGCAGCTATAGCGCGAGCTCCTACAATGAGCAGTTCTTC
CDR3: CASSYSASSYNEQFF

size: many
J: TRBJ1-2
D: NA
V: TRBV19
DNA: TGTGCCAGTAGTATCACACCGGGGGGCCCTAACTATGGCTACACCTTC
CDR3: CASSITPGGPNYGYTF

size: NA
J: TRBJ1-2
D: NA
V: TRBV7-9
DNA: TGTGCCAGCAGCTTACAGGAAAGGACTGGTGGCTACACCTTC
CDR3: CASSLQERTGGYTF

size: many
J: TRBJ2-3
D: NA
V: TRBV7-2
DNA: TGTGCCAGCAGCTTCTTGAGGGGGGCTTTAAGAGCAGATACGCAGTATTTT
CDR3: CASSFLRGALRADTQYF

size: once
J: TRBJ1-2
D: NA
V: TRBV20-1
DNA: TGCAGTGCTAGAGATTGGGGAAAGACCGGCTACACCTTC
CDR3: CSARDWGKTGYTF